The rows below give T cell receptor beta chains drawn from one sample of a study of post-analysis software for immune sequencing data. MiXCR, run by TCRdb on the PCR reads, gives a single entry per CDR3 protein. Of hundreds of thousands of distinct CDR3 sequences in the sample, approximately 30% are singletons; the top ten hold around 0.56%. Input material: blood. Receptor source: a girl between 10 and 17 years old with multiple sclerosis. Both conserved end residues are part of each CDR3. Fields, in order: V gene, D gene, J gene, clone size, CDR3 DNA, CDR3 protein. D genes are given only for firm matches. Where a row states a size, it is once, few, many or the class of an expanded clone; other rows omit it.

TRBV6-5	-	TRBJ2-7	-	TGTGCCAGCAGTTCATGGGACTACGAGCAGTACTTC	CASSSWDYEQYF
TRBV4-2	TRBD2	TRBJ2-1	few	TGTGCCAGCAGCCAAGGGACTAGCGGGGATTACAATGAGCAGTTCTTC	CASSQGTSGDYNEQFF
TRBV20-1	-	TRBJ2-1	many	TGCAGTGGTCCCCTCTCCTACAATGAGCAGTTCTTC	CSGPLSYNEQFF
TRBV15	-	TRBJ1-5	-	TGTGCCACCACCACCGGGGGGAATCAGCCCCAGCATTTT	CATTTGGNQPQHF
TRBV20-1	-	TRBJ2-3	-	TGCAGTGCTAGGGACGCACTAGCTGGTGATACGCAGTATTTT	CSARDALAGDTQYF
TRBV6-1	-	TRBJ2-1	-	TGTGTCAGCAGCAATAACGTCGGCGCGGGGAGTTCCCACAATGAGCAGTTCTTC	CVSSNNVGAGSSHNEQFF
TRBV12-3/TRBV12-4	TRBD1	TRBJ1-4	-	TGTGCCAGCAGTTTCGGGACAGGGGGCGAAAAACTGTTTTTT	CASSFGTGGEKLFF
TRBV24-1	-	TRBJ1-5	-	TGTGCCACCAGTGATGTTTTGGGTCAGCCCCAGCATTTT	CATSDVLGQPQHF
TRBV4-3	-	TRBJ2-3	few	TGCGCCAGCAGCCAACAACTATTGGTCACAGATACGCAGTATTTT	CASSQQLLVTDTQYF
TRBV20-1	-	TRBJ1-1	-	TGCAGTGCTAGAGCATACGGCTCGAACACTGAAGCTTTCTTT	CSARAYGSNTEAFF
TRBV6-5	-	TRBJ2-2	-	TGTGCCAGCAGTTACGGGCGGACCCCGGTCCCCCACACCGGGGAGCTGTTTTTT	CASSYGRTPVPHTGELFF
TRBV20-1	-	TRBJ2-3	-	TGCAGTGCTAGAGGAGCGGCGGTAGATACGCAGTATTTT	CSARGAAVDTQYF
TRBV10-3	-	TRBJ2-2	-	TGTGCCATCAGTGACCCGAGGAGTGCAGGCGGGGAGCTGTTTTTT	CAISDPRSAGGELFF
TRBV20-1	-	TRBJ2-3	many	TGCAGTGCTAGACAGGGCACAGATACGCAGTATTTT	CSARQGTDTQYF
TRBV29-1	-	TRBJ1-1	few	TGCAGCGTTGAAAAAGGTTGGGGGAACACTGAAGCTTTCTTT	CSVEKGWGNTEAFF
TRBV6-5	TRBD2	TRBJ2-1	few	TGTGCCAGCAGTTCCATTCGCGGGGGAGTCACCTACAATGAGCAGTTCTTC	CASSSIRGGVTYNEQFF
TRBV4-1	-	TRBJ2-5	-	TGCGCCAGCAGCCAAGGTACGACCGTTCGAGGAGAGACCCAGTACTTC	CASSQGTTVRGETQYF
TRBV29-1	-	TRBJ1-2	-	TGCAGCGTGCCACGGGATGTGAACTATGGCTACACCTTC	CSVPRDVNYGYTF
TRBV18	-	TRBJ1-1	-	TGTGCCAGCTCGGATGATATGGCTGAAGCTTTCTTT	CASSDDMAEAFF
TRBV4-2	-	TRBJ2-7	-	TGTGCCAGCAGCCAAGATTGGGGCGGGGTAGACTACGAGCAGTACTTC	CASSQDWGGVDYEQYF
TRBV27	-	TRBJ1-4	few	TGTGCCAGCAGTTTATTTGGTGGCGAAAAACTGTTTTTT	CASSLFGGEKLFF
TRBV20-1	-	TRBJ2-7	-	TGCAGTGCTAGAGCGCAGTTAGACTACGAGCAGTACTTC	CSARAQLDYEQYF
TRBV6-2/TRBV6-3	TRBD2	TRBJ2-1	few	TGTGCCAGCAGCCCCGGGGTAGCGGGAGGATATGAGCAGTTCTTC	CASSPGVAGGYEQFF
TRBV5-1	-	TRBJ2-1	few	TGCGCCAGCAGTGAGAAGAGAGAGCAGTTCTTC	CASSEKREQFF